This passage covers 7 T cell receptor beta chains from one sample sequenced in a study of monozygotic twins with cystic fibrosis listed by TCRdb under 2021. Preparation of the library involved the immunoSEQ multiplex PCR assay. TCRdb stores this immuneACCESS table with in-frame sequences only. Part of the clones is absent; in the studies checked, under half of the shortfall reflects unresolved V genes, and no reason is known for the rest. Within this sample are 25,000 or so clones, with about nine tenths of them counted one time only. The ten largest clones capture around 0.5% of the sample. Sequencing was done on a sample of blood. All receptors derive from a girl aged 2 to 10 with cystic fibrosis.

The genes are TRBV4-2 and TRBJ2-7, with TRBD2 as a possible D gene (6 bases). This CDR3 contains 18 residues. Germline V lookup: CDR1 LGHNA, CDR2 YNFKEQ. V was cut by 0 bases and J by 1 base, with 19 bases left in between. CDR3 residues: CASSQESGGNAGSYEQYF. CDR3 DNA sequence: TGTGCCAGCAGCCAAGAAAGTGGCGGGAACGCTGGGTCCTACGAGCAGTACTTC.

This chain uses TRBV2 with TRBJ1-1, with D possibly TRBD1 on 6 matching bases. The CDR3 consists of 14 residues. Germline V gene data show CDR1 as SNHLY and CDR2 as FYNNEI. V shed 2 bases and J shed 3 bases, with 10 bases lying between them. CDR3: CASSEWGAHTEAFF. CDR3 bases: TGTGCCAGCAGTGAATGGGGGGCGCACACTGAAGCTTTCTTT. Variable domain in full (rest from reference TRBV2 and TRBJ1-1): EPEVTQTPSHQVTQMGQEVILRCVPISNHLYFYWYRQILGQKVEFLVSFYNNEISEKSEIFDDQFSVERPDGSNFTLKIRSTKLEDSAMYFCASSEWGAHTEAFFGQGTRLTVV.

The genes are TRBV4-1 and TRBJ1-5, with TRBD1 as a possible D gene (6 bases). The V gene's germline CDR1 is MGHRA and CDR2 YSYEKL. The V end lost 0 bases, the J end lost 4 bases, and 10 bases lay between the germline ends. The CDR3 has 15 amino acids. The CDR3 region has the DNA TGCGCCAGCAGCCAAGATGGGCAGGGGAATCAGCCCCAGCATTTT. This sequence encodes CASSQDGQGNQPQHF.

The chain joins TRBV9 to TRBJ2-3; D is unresolved. Deletions cut 0 bases from V and 6 bases from J, with 11 bases between. This CDR3 is built from 14 residues. CDR1 and CDR2 (germline): SGDLS, YYNGEE. The CDR3 sequence: CASSVGPRLDTQYF. In nucleotides, the CDR3 is TGTGCCAGCAGCGTAGGTCCTAGGTTGGATACGCAGTATTTT.

The V call is TRBV7-6, the J call TRBJ2-7, with a possible D match to TRBD1 (6 bases). V gave up 2 bases and J gave up 6 bases, with 17 bases separating them. The germline V gene encodes CDR1 SGHVS and CDR2 FNYEAQ. CDR3 size: 15 residues. The CDR3 DNA reads as TGTGCCAGCAGCTTAACCGGGACAAGTGCTGGCGAGCAGTACTTC. Translated, it gives CASSLTGTSAGEQYF.

This clone was detected a few times. The chain couples TRBV30 to TRBJ1-1; a weak D match, TRBD1 (5 bases). The germline V and J ends were trimmed by 2 bases and 3 bases, with 13 bases remaining between them. This CDR3 contains 14 residues. Germline CDR1 is GTSNPN and CDR2 is SVGIG (reference sequence). CDR3 amino acids: CAWSPTAGYTEAFF. In DNA form, the CDR3 reads TGTGCCTGGAGTCCGACAGCAGGATACACTGAAGCTTTCTTT.

The V gene is TRBV4-1, the J gene TRBJ2-4, with TRBD2 identical over 9 bases. CDR1 is MGHRA, CDR2 YSYEKL, per germline. Germline trimming cut 1 base from V and 5 bases from J; bases unmatched to any gene: 3. The CDR3 runs to 15 residues. CDR3 nucleotide sequence: TGCGCCAGCAGCCAAGGGGCGGGGGGGCAAAACATTCAGTACTTC. It encodes CASSQGAGGQNIQYF.